Reported below is one T cell receptor (beta chain). Its antigen is undetermined. This record comes from a study of cytomegalovirus exposure and HLA in healthy donors. The donors, nominally healthy at sampling, likely had unrecorded immune exposures. Study observations and caveats: What TCR beta sequences reportedly achieved was accurate prediction of HLA-A and HLA-B alleles in most subjects. Immune exposure data for these donors was limited to CMV serostatus. When presence/absence was analysed, sequencing depth was taken to be roughly uniform across donors.

The PCR employed 60 Vbeta primers together with 13 Jbeta primers. Data came from immunoSEQ multiplex PCR; TCRdb stores just in-frame clones and leaves some out. Among around 97,000 clones listed, roughly 70% were seen once. Sequenced material: PBMCs. The clonotype comes from a woman aged 45-59 years in good health and CMV-seronegative.

The CDR3 protein is CASSLVAGMGETQYF. CDR3 coding DNA: TGTGCCAGCAGCTTAGTGGCAGGGATGGGAGAGACCCAGTACTTC. The rearrangement joins TRBV7-9 to TRBJ2-5, with D possibly matching TRBD1 (5 bases). The CDR3 covers 15 residues. V lost 1 base, J lost 4 bases, and 13 bases lay in between. Per the germline V gene, CDR1 is SEHNR and CDR2 is FQNEAQ (reference sequence).